These 5 T cell receptor beta chains share one sample of origin, sequenced in a study of identical twins. One entry per CDR3 protein, called by TCRdb with MiXCR from the 5' RACE reads. The top ten clones hold less than 45% of a sample with about 200,000 distinct CDR3 sequences, 15% to 20% of them seen once. This sample also belongs to another study, concerning T cells expressing NK-cell markers.

The sequencing input was CD8+ T cells sorted from blood. Receptors were obtained from a young woman in good health.

This sequence joins TRBV10-1 and TRBJ2-5; D remains ambiguous. CDR1 WNHNN and CDR2 SYGVQD come from the germline V gene (reference sequence). CDR3 length equals 14 residues. With 2 bases removed from V and 4 bases from J, the gap between germline ends came to 11 bases. This chain's CDR3 is CASSEENEIETQYF. CDR3 coding DNA: TGCGCCAGCAGTGAGGAGAATGAAATAGAGACCCAGTACTTC.

V and J are TRBV7-8 and TRBJ2-1; 8 bases map to TRBD2. With V trimmed by 2 bases and J by 6 bases, 9 bases remained unmatched. This CDR3 comprises 16 residues. Germline V lookup: CDR1 SGHVS, CDR2 FQNEAQ. The CDR3 DNA reads as TGTGCCAGCAGCTTAATTGAGGGACTAGTGACCAATGAGCAGTTCTTC. This translates into CASSLIEGLVTNEQFF.

This clonotype was picked up a small number of times. V is TRBV5-1 and J is TRBJ2-5, with D possibly TRBD2 on 6 matching bases. Between the trimmed V and J ends, which lost 4 bases and 4 bases, there was a span of 17 bases. This CDR3 region has 15 residues. Per the germline V gene, CDR1 is SGHRS and CDR2 is YFSETQ. The CDR3 loop is CASSQDWGERETQYF. CDR3 sequence (DNA): TGCGCCAGCAGCCAAGACTGGGGGGAGAGAGAGACCCAGTACTTC.

The sample holds a few counts of this clonotype. It may be a read error: a sequence one base away is much more abundant. The gene calls are TRBV7-2 and TRBJ2-1; D gene ambiguous. Germline V gene data show CDR1 as SGHTA and CDR2 as FQGNSA. CDR3 size: 11 residues. Trimming stripped 5 bases from V and 5 bases from J, with 4 bases between. The CDR3 here is CASSKNNEQFF. As DNA, the CDR3 is TGTGCCAGCAGCAAAAACAATGAGCAGTTCTTC.

Only a few counts were recorded for this clonotype. The V and J genes are TRBV6-5 and TRBJ2-2; D is unresolved. The germline V gene encodes CDR1 MNHEY and CDR2 SVGAGI. The CDR3 contains 13 residues. With 0 bases removed from V and 6 bases from J, the gap between germline ends came to 5 bases. The chain's CDR3 is CASSYSGPGELFF. The CDR3 nucleotides read TGTGCCAGCAGTTACTCTGGGCCCGGGGAGCTGTTTTTT.